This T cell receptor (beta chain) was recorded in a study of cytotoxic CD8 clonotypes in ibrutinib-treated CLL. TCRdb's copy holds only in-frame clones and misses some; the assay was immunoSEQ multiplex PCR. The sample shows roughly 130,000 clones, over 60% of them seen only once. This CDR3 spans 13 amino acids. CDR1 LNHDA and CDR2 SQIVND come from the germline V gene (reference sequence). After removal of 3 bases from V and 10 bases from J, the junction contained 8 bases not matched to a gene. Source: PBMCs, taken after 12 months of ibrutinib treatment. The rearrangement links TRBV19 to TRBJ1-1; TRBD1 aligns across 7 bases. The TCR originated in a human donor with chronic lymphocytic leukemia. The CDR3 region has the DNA TGTGCCAGTAGTATTGGGACAGTCCCTCGAGCTTTCTTT. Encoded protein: CASSIGTVPRAFF.